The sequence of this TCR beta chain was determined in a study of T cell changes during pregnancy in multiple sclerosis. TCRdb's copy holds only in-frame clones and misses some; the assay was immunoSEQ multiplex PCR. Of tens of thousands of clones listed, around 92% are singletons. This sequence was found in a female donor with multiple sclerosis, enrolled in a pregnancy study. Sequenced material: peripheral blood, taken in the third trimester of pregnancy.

Written as DNA, the CDR3 is TGCAGCGTCTCTAGGGGGACAGCAAACACCGGGGAGCTGTTTTTT. It yields the protein CSVSRGTANTGELFF. V is TRBV29-1 and J is TRBJ2-2; 7 nucleotides match TRBD1. The germline CDR1 and CDR2 sequences are SQVTM and ANQGSEA. Trimming removed 6 bases from V and 2 bases from J; junction bases left unmatched: 9. This CDR3 has 15 amino acids.